What follows are 10 T cell receptor beta chains derived from one specimen sequenced in a study of cytomegalovirus exposure and HLA in healthy donors. With 60 Vbeta and 13 Jbeta primers, the PCR was carried out. Sequenced by immunoSEQ multiplex PCR; TCRdb stores in-frame clones only, minus some. The table records around 99,000 clones, around 82% of them present only once. The sequenced sample consisted of PBMCs. The receptors were gathered from a man in his forties or fifties in good health and CMV-seronegative.

The V call is TRBV4-1, the J call TRBJ1-3, with D tentatively TRBD1 (5 bases). This CDR3 is built from 15 residues. The germline V gene encodes CDR1 MGHRA and CDR2 YSYEKL. Trimming removed 4 bases from V and 4 bases from J, with 14 bases in between. The CDR3 bases are TGCGCCAGCAGCCCATCCCAGGGAAGCGGAAACACCATATATTTT. Its translation is CASSPSQGSGNTIYF.

This clone was picked up a small number of times. The chain uses TRBV5-1 and TRBJ1-1; 10 bases line up with TRBD1. Germline V gives CDR1 SGHRS, CDR2 YFSETQ. CDR3 length: 17 residues. J gave up 0 bases and V 0 bases, and 5 bases lay outside the gene matches. The CDR3 is CASSLAGQGGMNTEAFF. The CDR3 region has the DNA TGCGCCAGCAGCTTGGCCGGACAGGGGGGAATGAACACTGAAGCTTTCTTT.

This chain uses TRBV6-5 with TRBJ1-6, with D hard to call. This CDR3 region has 12 residues. Germline loops: CDR1 MNHEY, CDR2 SVGAGI. Trimming took 2 bases from V and 10 from J, leaving 6 bases between them. CDR3 amino acids: CASSYNQSPLHF. The CDR3 DNA sequence: TGTGCCAGCAGTTACAATCAATCACCCCTCCACTTT.

The V call is TRBV25-1, the J call TRBJ2-7; 8 bases agree with TRBD1. J lost 0 bases, V lost 4 bases, and 5 bases had no gene match. The CDR3 runs 15 residues. Germline lookup yields CDR1 MGHDK and CDR2 SYGVNS. The CDR3 is CASSAPGGHSYEQYF. Here the CDR3 DNA reads TGTGCCAGCAGTGCCCCAGGGGGCCACTCCTACGAGCAGTACTTC.

A few counts support this clone. The rearrangement uses TRBV25-1 and TRBJ2-3; the match to TRBD2 covers 9 bases. There are 14 residues in the CDR3. V lost 6 bases and J lost 2; bases outside the gene matches: 3. Germline CDR1 and CDR2: MGHDK and SYGVNS. The CDR3 protein is CASRLAGYTDTQYF. In DNA form, the CDR3 reads TGTGCCAGCAGGCTAGCGGGGTACACAGATACGCAGTATTTT.

V gene TRBV7-2 combines with J gene TRBJ1-2; TRBD1 agrees at 8 bases. The CDR3 runs 13 residues. V dropped 5 bases and J dropped 3; count of bases not matched to a gene: 2. From germline, CDR1 is SGHTA and CDR2 FQGNSA. The CDR3 nucleotides read TGTGCCAGCAGCCTGGACAGGGACTATGGCTACACCTTC. It specifies CASSLDRDYGYTF.

The chain is built from TRBV5-1 and TRBJ2-7; D unresolved. The germline V gene has CDR1 SGHRS and CDR2 YFSETQ. V dropped 1 base and J dropped 2 bases, with 10 bases sitting between them. The CDR3 extends over 14 amino acids. The chain's CDR3 is CASSLFGSTYEQYF. In nucleotides, the CDR3 is TGCGCCAGCAGCTTGTTCGGTAGTACCTACGAGCAGTACTTC.

This clone came up once. The chain recombines TRBV7-3 with TRBJ2-1, with TRBD2 identical over 11 bases. The CDR3 has 16 residues. Germline V gene lookup returns CDR1 SGHTA and CDR2 FQGTGA. J lost 4 bases, V lost 4 bases, and 6 bases had no gene match. The CDR3, as DNA: TGTGCCAGCAGCTCGACACTAGCGGGGGCGTACAATGAGCAGTTCTTC. Translating gives CASSSTLAGAYNEQFF.

This chain uses TRBV5-1 with TRBJ2-1, with D unclear. CDR1 and CDR2 from the germline V gene are SGHRS and YFSETQ. The length of the CDR3 is 13 residues. Trimming cost V 0 bases and J 6 bases, with 7 bases left between them. In DNA form, the CDR3 reads TGCGCCAGCAGCTTGGTGGAGCGCAATGAGCAGTTCTTC. Translated: CASSLVERNEQFF.

V gene TRBV6-5 combines with J gene TRBJ1-5, with D possibly matching TRBD1 (5 bases). The CDR3 has 15 residues. CDR1 MNHEY and CDR2 SVGAGI come from the germline V gene. V shed 0 bases and J shed 0 bases, with 6 bases lying between them. The CDR3 protein is CASSYSGDSNQPQHF. In nucleotides, the CDR3 is TGTGCCAGCAGTTACTCAGGGGATAGCAATCAGCCCCAGCATTTT.